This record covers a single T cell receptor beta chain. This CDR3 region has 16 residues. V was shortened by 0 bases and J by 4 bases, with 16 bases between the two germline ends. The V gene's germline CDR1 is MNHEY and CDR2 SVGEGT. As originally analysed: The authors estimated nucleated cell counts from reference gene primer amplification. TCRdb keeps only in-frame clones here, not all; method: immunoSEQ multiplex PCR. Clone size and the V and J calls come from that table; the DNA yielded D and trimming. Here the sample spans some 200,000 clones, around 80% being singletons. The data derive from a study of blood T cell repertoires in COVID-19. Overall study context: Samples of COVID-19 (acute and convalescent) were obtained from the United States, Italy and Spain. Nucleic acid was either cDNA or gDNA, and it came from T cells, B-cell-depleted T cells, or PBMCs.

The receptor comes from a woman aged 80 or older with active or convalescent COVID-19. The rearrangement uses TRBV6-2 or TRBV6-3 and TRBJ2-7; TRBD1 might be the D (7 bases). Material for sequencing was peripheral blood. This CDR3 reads CASSYSRQGGGYEQYF. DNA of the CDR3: TGTGCCAGCAGTTACTCGCGACAGGGAGGAGGTTACGAGCAGTACTTC.